This paragraph reports one TCR beta chain. The sample comes from a study of blood T cell repertoires in COVID-19. Looking at the study overall: Samples of COVID-19 (acute and convalescent) were obtained from the United States, Italy and Spain. T cells, B-cell-depleted T cells, or PBMCs provided the cDNA or gDNA that served as material.

Authors' data handling: Estimates of nucleated cell counts were drawn from the amplification of reference gene primers. This table comes from immunoSEQ multiplex PCR, and its TCRdb copy is limited to in-frame clones, with some not included. The V and J calls and the clone size are those of that table, but D and trimming were determined from the DNA. This table holds 55,000 to 80,000 clones, roughly four fifths found once. Germline CDR1 SNHLY, CDR2 FYNNEI. Trimming took 2 bases from V and 10 from J; bases not matched to a gene: 7. The CDR3 is 15 residues long. This clonotype was obtained from a woman older than 75 with acute or convalescent COVID-19. This rearrangement joins TRBV2 to TRBJ2-1; 11 bases align to TRBD2. The sequenced sample consisted of peripheral blood. The CDR3 region is CASSELVAGGREQFF. The CDR3 nucleotides read TGTGCCAGCAGTGAATTGGTAGCGGGAGGGAGGGAGCAGTTCTTC.